This TCR beta chain is from a study of blood T cell repertoires in COVID-19. Overall study: The cDNA or gDNA used as material had been derived from T cells, B-cell-depleted T cells, or PBMCs.

In the original workflow: Amplification of reference gene primers provided the estimated nucleated cell counts. Sequencing used immunoSEQ multiplex PCR; TCRdb keeps in-frame clones, though not all of them. D and trimming come from the DNA, and the V and J calls and clone size come from that table. Of over 350,000 clones listed, approximately 90% are singletons. Trimming cost V 7 bases and J 8 bases; bases outside gene matches: 2. The germline CDR1 and CDR2 sequences are SEHNR and FQNEAQ (reference sequence). This CDR3 contains 11 residues. Cohort 3 recovered donors had two negative PCRs, clearance, or symptom resolution.

V usage is TRBV7-9 and J usage is TRBJ1-1, with TRBD1 matching 9 bases. This receptor was taken from a woman in her late teens or twenties who had recovered from COVID-19. The sequenced sample was PBMCs or T cells enriched from blood (not recorded which). The CDR3 DNA sequence: TGTGCCAGCACCACAGGGGGCGAAGCTTTCTTT. Its protein product is CASTTGGEAFF.